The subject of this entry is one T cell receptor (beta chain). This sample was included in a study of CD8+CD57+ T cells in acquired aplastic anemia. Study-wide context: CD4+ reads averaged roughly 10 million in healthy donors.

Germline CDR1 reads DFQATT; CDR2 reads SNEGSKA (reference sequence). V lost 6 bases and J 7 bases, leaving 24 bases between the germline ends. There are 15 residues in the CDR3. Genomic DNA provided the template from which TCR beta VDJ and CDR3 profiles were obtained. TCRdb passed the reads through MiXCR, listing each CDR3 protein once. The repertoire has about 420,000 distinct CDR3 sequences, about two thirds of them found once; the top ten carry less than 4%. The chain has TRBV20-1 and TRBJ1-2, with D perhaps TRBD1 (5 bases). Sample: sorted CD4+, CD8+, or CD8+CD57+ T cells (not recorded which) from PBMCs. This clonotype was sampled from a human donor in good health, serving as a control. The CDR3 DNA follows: TGCAGTGCCCCGACTAGCGGGGGAATGATAGCTGGCTACACCTTC. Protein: CSAPTSGGMIAGYTF.